One sample yielded the 12 T cell receptor beta chains listed below, sequenced in a study of shared clonotypes between healthy human individuals. Sequencing was performed with immunoSEQ multiplex PCR; in TCRdb, only in-frame clones are kept and a portion is missing. The sample contains more than 550,000 clones, roughly 91% of which appear only once. Sequencing used memory CD8+ T cells from PBMCs. The subset is: CD45RO+ cells pooled with CCR7-negative TemRA cells. All receptors come from a man between 18 and 29 years old in good health. Some clones in this sample may be carry-over from other donors' samples.

In this sample, this clone turned up once. V is TRBV28 and J is TRBJ2-3, with unresolved D. There are 14 residues in the CDR3. Trimming pared 6 bases from V and 4 bases from J, leaving 14 bases between. Germline CDR1 reads MDHEN; CDR2 reads SYDVKM. The CDR3 is CASSRPSVADTQYF. DNA for the CDR3: TGTGCCAGCAGCCGCCCTTCTGTCGCAGATACGCAGTATTTT.

As regards this clone: A read error may account for a junction end that differs from germline. This rearrangement joins TRBV6-1 to TRBJ2-1; 8 bases are a match to TRBD2. The CDR3 totals 18 residues. Germline CDR1 MNHNS, CDR2 SASEGT. The CDR3 DNA reads as TGTGCCAGCAGTCAAGCGGGGGTAGCGGGATTCCCCTACAATGAGCAGTTCTTC. Translated, it gives CASSQAGVAGFPYNEQFF.

The chain carries TRBV9 and TRBJ2-4, with TRBD1 as a possible D gene (6 bases). Looked up from germline, CDR1 is SGDLS and CDR2 is YYNGEE. V was cut by 4 bases and J by 8 bases, with 13 bases left in between. The CDR3 is 13 amino acids. The CDR3 bases are TGTGCCAGCAGCCAAGGACAGTCGGACATTCAGTACTTC. It yields the protein CASSQGQSDIQYF.

The V and J genes are TRBV4-2 and TRBJ1-1; 7 bases map to TRBD1. The CDR3 has 16 amino acids. CDR1 is LGHNA, CDR2 YNFKEQ, per germline. V was clipped by 3 bases and J by 4 bases; unmatched bases: 11. CDR3 protein: CASSQTRYRGLTEAFF. The CDR3, as DNA: TGTGCCAGCAGCCAGACCCGATACAGGGGCCTCACTGAAGCTTTCTTT.

The V call is TRBV5-1, the J call TRBJ2-7; possibly TRBD1 for D (5 bases). The germline CDR1 and CDR2 sequences are SGHRS and YFSETQ. The CDR3 is made up of 15 amino acids. V was pared by 2 bases and J by 0 bases, with 12 bases between. CDR3 DNA sequence: TGCGCCAGCAGCTTTACAGGTGCCGGCTCCTACGAGCAGTACTTC. It encodes CASSFTGAGSYEQYF. The full variable domain, completed using reference TRBV5-1 and TRBJ2-7, is KAGVTQTPRYLIKTRGQQVTLSCSPISGHRSVSWYQQTPGQGLQFLFEYFSETQRNKGNFPGRFSGRQFSNSRSEMNVSTLELGDSALYLCASSFTGAGSYEQYFGPGTRLTVT.

The chain links TRBV5-1 to TRBJ2-2; 7 nucleotides align to TRBD2. The germline CDR1 and CDR2 sequences are SGHRS and YFSETQ. This CDR3 is 19 amino acids long. V was pared by 1 base and J by 6 bases, with 18 bases of the junction left unmatched. CDR3 sequence reads: CASSLLGKAGLFSAGELFF. In DNA form, the CDR3 reads TGCGCCAGCAGCTTGTTGGGGAAAGCGGGGCTCTTTTCGGCCGGGGAGCTGTTTTTT.

The gene calls are TRBV5-1 and TRBJ2-5; TRBD1 matches 7 bases. Losses at the gene ends were 4 bases for V and 2 bases for J; bases not matched to a gene: 8. The CDR3 sequence is 15 residues long. Germline CDR1 SGHRS, CDR2 YFSETQ. CDR3 DNA: TGCGCCAGCAGCCCCGTGGACAGGCCACAAGAGACCCAGTACTTC. Its protein product is CASSPVDRPQETQYF.

This chain connects TRBV6-1 to TRBJ2-7; no firm D call. The germline V gene encodes CDR1 MNHNS and CDR2 SASEGT. The CDR3 length is 12 residues. With 7 bases removed from V and 1 base from J, the gap between germline ends came to 8 bases. CDR3 sequence: CASISSSYEQYF. The CDR3, as DNA: TGTGCCAGCATTAGTTCATCCTACGAGCAGTACTTC.

V gene TRBV11-2 combines with J gene TRBJ2-7; perhaps TRBD2 as D (5 bases). CDR3 length: 15 residues. V lost 5 bases and J 2 bases, leaving 16 bases between the germline ends. In germline, CDR1 is SGHAT, CDR2 FQNNGV. The CDR3 nucleotides read TGTGCCAGCAGCCCTATGCTCGGGGTTCCCTACGAGCAGTACTTC. This gives the protein CASSPMLGVPYEQYF.

The gene calls are TRBV9 and TRBJ2-5, with TRBD1 matching 8 bases. The CDR3 is made up of 15 amino acids. The junction had 6 bases not matched to a gene; V was cut back by 0 bases and J by 5 bases. Per the germline V gene, CDR1 is SGDLS and CDR2 is YYNGEE. For the CDR3, the DNA is TGTGCCAGCAGCGTAGACGACAGGGGTAGGGAGACCCAGTACTTC. Protein sequence: CASSVDDRGRETQYF.

The chain carries TRBV10-3 and TRBJ1-2; D is unclear. CDR1 is ENHRY and CDR2 is SYGVKD in the germline V gene. The CDR3 has 11 amino acids. V was cut by 9 bases and J by 0 bases, with 5 bases left in between. The CDR3 region has the DNA TGTGCCATTATGTCTAACTATGGCTACACCTTC. Its protein product is CAIMSNYGYTF.

V is TRBV7-7 and J is TRBJ1-2; D might be TRBD1 (5 bases). Deletions cut 4 bases from V and 1 base from J, with 10 bases between. This CDR3 spans 14 amino acids. Per the germline V gene, CDR1 is SSHAT and CDR2 is FNYEAQ (reference sequence). The CDR3 spells CASSWDGNNYGYTF. The CDR3 coding sequence is TGTGCCAGCAGCTGGGACGGGAATAACTATGGCTACACCTTC.